This T cell receptor beta chain was sequenced in a study of blood T cell repertoires in COVID-19. About the research overall: From the United States, Italy and Spain came samples of acute and convalescent COVID-19. The cDNA or gDNA used as material had been derived from T cells, B-cell-depleted T cells, or PBMCs.

The CDR3 consists of 13 residues. Trimming took off 1 base at V and 8 bases at J, with 9 bases between the two ends. The germline V gene has CDR1 MDHEN and CDR2 SYDVKM. This clone was picked up one time. Original methodology: How many nucleated cells were present was estimated from reference gene primer amplification. Method: immunoSEQ multiplex PCR; TCRdb's copy keeps in-frame clones and lacks some. V and J calls and clone size come straight from that table; D and trimming were deduced from the DNA. The table has around 110,000 clones, around 90% seen once. The J gene is TRBJ2-1, the V gene TRBV28; D is ambiguous. The sequenced sample consisted of peripheral blood. The source of this sequence is a man aged 40-50 years with active or convalescent COVID-19. The CDR3 sequence is CASSLSRSDEQFF. DNA for the CDR3: TGTGCCAGCAGTTTATCTAGGTCGGATGAGCAGTTCTTC.